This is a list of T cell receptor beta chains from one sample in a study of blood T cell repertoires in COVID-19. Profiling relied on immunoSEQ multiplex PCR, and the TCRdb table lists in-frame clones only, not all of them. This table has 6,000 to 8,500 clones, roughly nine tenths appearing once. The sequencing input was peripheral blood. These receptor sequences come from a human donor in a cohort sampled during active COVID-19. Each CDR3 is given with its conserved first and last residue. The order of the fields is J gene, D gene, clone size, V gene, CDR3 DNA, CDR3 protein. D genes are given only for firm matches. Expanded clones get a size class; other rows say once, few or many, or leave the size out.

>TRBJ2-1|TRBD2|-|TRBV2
TGTGCCAGCAGTGGACTTAGCGGGGGCAGCTCCTACAATGAGCAGTTCTTC
CASSGLSGGSSYNEQFF
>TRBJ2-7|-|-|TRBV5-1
TGCGCCAGCAGCTTAACACAGAGTGACGAGCAGTACTTC
CASSLTQSDEQYF
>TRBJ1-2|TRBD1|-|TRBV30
TGTGCCTGGAGTAGGGACAGGGGAGGTCGGGGCTACACCTTC
CAWSRDRGGRGYTF
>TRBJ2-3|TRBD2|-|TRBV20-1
TGCAGTGCTAGTATCTCAGCGGGGGCGTCAGGGACGCAGTATTTT
CSASISAGASGTQYF
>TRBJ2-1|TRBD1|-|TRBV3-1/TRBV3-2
TGTGCCAGCAGCCAAGATCAGGGGACAGGGGATTACAATGAGCAGTTCTTC
CASSQDQGTGDYNEQFF
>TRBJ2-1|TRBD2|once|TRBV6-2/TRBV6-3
TGTGCCAGCAGTTACGAAAAAGGACTAGCGGGAGTTGGGAGGAATGAGCAGTTCTTC
CASSYEKGLAGVGRNEQFF
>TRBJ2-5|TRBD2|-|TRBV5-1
TGCGCCAGCAGCTCCCGGGATAGCGGGAGAGAGACCCAGTACTTC
CASSSRDSGRETQYF
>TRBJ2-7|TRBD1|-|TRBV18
TGTGCCAGCTCACCCGTTGAAACAGGGGCCTCCTACGAGCAGTACTTC
CASSPVETGASYEQYF
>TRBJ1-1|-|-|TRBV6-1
TGTGCCAGCAGTGAAGCCCCATTGAACACTGAAGCTTTCTTT
CASSEAPLNTEAFF
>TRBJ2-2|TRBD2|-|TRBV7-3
TGTGCCAGCAGCAGTGGGGGACTAGCGGACACCGGGGAGCTGTTTTTT
CASSSGGLADTGELFF
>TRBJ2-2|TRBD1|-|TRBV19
TGTGCCAGTAGTGGGACAGGGGCCACCGGGGAGCTGTTTTTT
CASSGTGATGELFF
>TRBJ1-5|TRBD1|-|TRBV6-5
TGTGCCAGCGGACGGGGACAGGGGAATCAGCCCCAGCATTTT
CASGRGQGNQPQHF
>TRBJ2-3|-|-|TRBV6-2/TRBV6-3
TGTGCCAGCAGTCACACAGATACGCAGTATTTT
CASSHTDTQYF